A single TCR beta chain is shown here with its context. Its specificity is not known. These data originate in a study of type 1 regulatory T cells. Germline V gene sequence: CDR1 MNHEY, CDR2 SVGEGT. The CDR3 consists of 16 residues. The V gene end was trimmed by 8 bases and the J gene end by 1 base; junction bases not matched to a gene: 7. Via MiXCR, TCRdb re-called the reads, giving one row per CDR3 protein. The table shows roughly 60,000 distinct CDR3 sequences, with approximately 60% occurring only once. The material sequenced was cultured non-Tr1 T cells, either the whole culture or a sorted T cell fraction (not recorded which). The rearrangement joins TRBV6-2 or TRBV6-3 to TRBJ2-2; 10 bases match TRBD1. The receptor was derived from a human donor in good health. The CDR3 loop reads CASRGQGMQNTGELFF. The CDR3 nucleotides read TGTGCCAGCCGGGGACAGGGGATGCAGAACACCGGGGAGCTGTTTTTT.